Listed below are T cell receptor beta chains from one sample, sequenced in a study of early T cells in non-severe SARS-CoV-2 infection. TCRdb called the 5' RACE reads again in MiXCR, with one record for every CDR3 protein. The sample has around 70,000 distinct CDR3 sequences; roughly 12% are singletons. Sequencing was carried out using whole blood. These receptors were collected from an adult who was a healthcare worker with PCR-confirmed SARS-CoV-2 infection or an uninfected control (not recorded which). CDR3s include the opening cysteine and the closing phenylalanine or tryptophan. Each record gives: clone size, D gene, J gene, V gene, CDR3 DNA, CDR3 protein. A D gene is named only where the DNA matches it firmly. Size is stated for part of the rows, as once, few or many counts, or as a class when the clone is expanded.

>NA|NA|TRBJ1-2|TRBV29-1
TGCAGCGTTATTTTCAGGGGAGTCTATGGCTACACCTTC
CSVIFRGVYGYTF
>NA|NA|TRBJ2-1|TRBV20-1
TGCAGTGCTCACACCGGGACTGTACAGTTCTTC
CSAHTGTVQFF
>few|TRBD1|TRBJ2-5|TRBV11-2
TGTGCCAGCAGCTTAAACAGGGGCAGCCAAGAGACCCAGTACTTC
CASSLNRGSQETQYF
>many|NA|TRBJ2-3|TRBV30
TGTGCCTGGAGTGTACTCTCTGGGGCAGATACGCAGTATTTT
CAWSVLSGADTQYF
>NA|NA|TRBJ2-1|TRBV7-6
TGTGCCTCGGGGATATCCTACAATGAGCAGTTCTTC
CASGISYNEQFF
>NA|NA|TRBJ1-1|TRBV29-1
TGCAGCTCCGAGGGGCTGAACACTGAAGCTTTCTTT
CSSEGLNTEAFF
>NA|TRBD1|TRBJ1-2|TRBV5-4
TGTGCCAGCAGCCCGACAGGGTCCAACTATGGCTACACCTTC
CASSPTGSNYGYTF
>NA|NA|TRBJ1-6|TRBV11-2
TGTGCCAGCAGCACTAGGCAGGGGTTCAATCCCCTCCACTTT
CASSTRQGFNPLHF
>few|NA|TRBJ2-1|TRBV6-1
TGTGCCAGCAGTGAGGGGGACTCCTACAATGAGCAGTTCTTC
CASSEGDSYNEQFF
>many|NA|TRBJ1-1|TRBV2
TGTGCCAGCAGTGAAAGAGGGCAGAACACTGAAGCTTTCTTT
CASSERGQNTEAFF
>few|NA|TRBJ1-1|TRBV7-8
TGTGCCAGCAGCCCCCCAGGGTACACTGAAGCTTTCTTT
CASSPPGYTEAFF
>many|TRBD1|TRBJ1-5|TRBV19
TGTGCCAGTAGTCAGGGGGTTGGCAATCAGCCCCAGCATTTT
CASSQGVGNQPQHF
>few|NA|TRBJ1-1|TRBV18
TGTGCCAGCTCACCGGCCGGGACACAGACTGAAGCTTTCTTT
CASSPAGTQTEAFF
>many|NA|TRBJ2-1|TRBV7-8
TGTGCCAGCAGCACCCGGGACGGAAAGAGATCCTACAATGAGCAGTTCTTC
CASSTRDGKRSYNEQFF
>few|NA|TRBJ2-7|TRBV3-1
TGTGCCAGCAGCCAAGGCTTTGGCGAGCAGTACTTC
CASSQGFGEQYF
>NA|TRBD2|TRBJ2-7|TRBV20-1
TGCAGTGCTAGAGGCAGACCTCCCTCGACCACCGGGACTAGCTTCGTATACGAGCAGTACTTC
CSARGRPPSTTGTSFVYEQYF
>NA|TRBD2|TRBJ2-3|TRBV30
TGTGCCTGGAGCGAACTAGCGGGGCCGGGAGATACGCAGTATTTT
CAWSELAGPGDTQYF
>many|NA|TRBJ1-2|TRBV6-5
TGTGCCAGCAGTTACTCCCCCGCCCCGTTGGGTGGCTACACCTTC
CASSYSPAPLGGYTF
>NA|NA|TRBJ2-7|TRBV5-1
TGCGCCAGCAGCTTTAGAGACGGCGCCTACGAGCAGTACTTC
CASSFRDGAYEQYF
>many|TRBD2|TRBJ2-1|TRBV25-1
TGTGCCAGCAAAAGTGCTAGCGGGAGCAATGAGCAGTTCTTC
CASKSASGSNEQFF
>NA|NA|TRBJ2-7|TRBV30
TGTGCCTGGAGTAGGGGACACCTCTACGAGCAGTACTTC
CAWSRGHLYEQYF
>NA|TRBD2|TRBJ2-4|TRBV5-1
TGCGCCAGCAGCCCGCGGGGACGCGGGGGGAGGGGAAACATTCAGTACTTC
CASSPRGRGGRGNIQYF
>many|TRBD2|TRBJ2-1|TRBV6-6
TGTGCCAGCAGTTACCGTAGGGAGGGCGAGCAGTTCTTC
CASSYRREGEQFF
>many|TRBD1|TRBJ1-5|TRBV6-1
TGTGCCAGCAGTGAAGGTTATGGGACAGGGGCAGTCTATAGCAATCAGCCCCAGCATTTT
CASSEGYGTGAVYSNQPQHF
>few|NA|TRBJ1-1|TRBV6-5
TGTGCCAGCACCCCGAGCCGGATGGGCACTGAAGCTTTCTTT
CASTPSRMGTEAFF
>few|NA|TRBJ2-2|TRBV19
TGTGCCAGTAGTATAGTACGAGCGGGCTTGAACACCGGGGAGCTGTTTTTT
CASSIVRAGLNTGELFF
>NA|NA|TRBJ1-3|TRBV27
TGTGCCAGCAGTTTACGTTACGGACGGGGAAACACCATATATTTT
CASSLRYGRGNTIYF
>many|NA|TRBJ1-1|TRBV12-3/TRBV12-4
TGTGCCAGCAGTTATGGTAGTCGTGAAGCTTTCTTT
CASSYGSREAFF
>few|NA|TRBJ2-7|TRBV11-3
TGTGCCAGCAGCACAAGGGGAGAGCCGGTCTACGAGCAGTACTTC
CASSTRGEPVYEQYF
>many|NA|TRBJ2-1|TRBV11-3
TGTGCCAGCAGACCGGACGGATACAATGAGCAGTTCTTC
CASRPDGYNEQFF
>few|TRBD1|TRBJ2-1|TRBV5-4
TGTGCCAGCAGCAGACCGGGACAGCAATACAATGAGCAGTTCTTC
CASSRPGQQYNEQFF
>many|NA|TRBJ2-4|TRBV10-2
TGCGCCAGCATGGACAGTCGCTTAAGGTACTTC
CASMDSRLRYF
>many|NA|TRBJ1-6|TRBV6-5
TGTGCCAGCAGTTACAGGTCAGGGGCAACCTATAATTCACCCCTCCACTTT
CASSYRSGATYNSPLHF
>NA|NA|TRBJ2-5|TRBV9
TGTGCCAGCAGCCCCCCGTCGGACAGCGAGACCCAGTACTTC
CASSPPSDSETQYF
>many|NA|TRBJ2-5|TRBV7-3
TGTGCCAGCGGCCGGGCCCGGGGAGAGACCCAGTACTTC
CASGRARGETQYF
>many|NA|TRBJ2-1|TRBV24-1
TGTGCCACCAGTGATTTAACTGTTAGCTCCTACAATGAGCAGTTCTTC
CATSDLTVSSYNEQFF
>few|NA|TRBJ2-1|TRBV4-1
TGCGCCAGCAGCCAAGCACTCGCCCGCGATGAGCAGTTCTTC
CASSQALARDEQFF
>many|TRBD1|TRBJ1-2|TRBV20-1
TGCAGTGCTAGACAACCGGGACAGGGGGTTCGTGGCTACACCTTC
CSARQPGQGVRGYTF
>few|TRBD2|TRBJ2-1|TRBV7-6
TGTGCCAGCAGCATTAGACTAGCGGTAAACAATGAGCAGTTCTTC
CASSIRLAVNNEQFF
>NA|NA|TRBJ1-1|TRBV7-9
TGTGCCAGCAGCCACAAGGGGCCCTGGACTGAAGCTTTCTTT
CASSHKGPWTEAFF
>few|TRBD2|TRBJ2-1|TRBV4-2
TGTGCCAGCAAAGGCGCGGGAGGGATATACAATGAGCAGTTCTTC
CASKGAGGIYNEQFF
>NA|TRBD2|TRBJ2-5|TRBV9
TGTGCCAGCAGCGCGAACACGGGGGGGCCAGAGACCCAGTACTTC
CASSANTGGPETQYF
>NA|NA|TRBJ1-2|TRBV29-1
TGCAGCGTTGTTACAGGGATTAACTATGGCTACACCTTC
CSVVTGINYGYTF
>NA|NA|TRBJ2-3|TRBV7-8
TGTGCCAGCGGAGGGTCTTGGGAGCGAGAGGGCGATACGCAGTATTTT
CASGGSWEREGDTQYF
>many|NA|TRBJ1-3|TRBV7-9
TGTGCCAGCAGCCCCCCCCGGGACACCTCTGGAAACACCATATATTTT
CASSPPRDTSGNTIYF
>NA|TRBD1|TRBJ1-5|TRBV2
TGTGCCAGCAGTGGCGGGACAGGGTATAAGCCCCAGCATTTT
CASSGGTGYKPQHF
>NA|NA|TRBJ1-5|TRBV29-1
TGCAGCCTCCCCCCCGGACGGCATCAGCCCCAGCATTTT
CSLPPGRHQPQHF
>many|NA|TRBJ2-1|TRBV2
TGTGCCAGCAGTGAAGGCAAGCATTACAATGAGCAGTTCTTC
CASSEGKHYNEQFF
>few|NA|TRBJ2-5|TRBV2
TGTGCCAGCAGTGATCCGCAAGGGGAGACCCAGTACTTC
CASSDPQGETQYF
>many|NA|TRBJ1-2|TRBV2
TGTGCCAGCAGTGAAGAGTTCTTGGTCGGCTACACCTTC
CASSEEFLVGYTF
>NA|NA|TRBJ2-7|TRBV7-9
TGTGCCGCCCGAGCGGGCGATTACGAGCAGTACTTC
CAARAGDYEQYF
>NA|NA|TRBJ1-2|TRBV29-1
TGCAGCGTTGCTGGACAGAAGTATGGCTACACCTTC
CSVAGQKYGYTF